The 15 T cell receptor beta chains given below trace back to one sample, sequenced in a study of read filtering for tumor transcriptome and immune sequencing. The library was built from 400 ng RNA with molecular barcoded adaptors for alpha/delta and beta/gamma chains. TCRdb reanalysed the reads using MiXCR and keeps one entry per CDR3 protein. This sample has 90,000 or so distinct CDR3 sequences; about a fifth occur once, and the top ten carry roughly an eighth. Sequenced input: a population of CD138-negative cells sorted from bone marrow. Receptors were obtained from a donor at least 40 years old with multiple myeloma.

As to this clonotype: A much larger clone is a single base away; this may be a read error. The chain carries TRBV7-9 and TRBJ1-6; D remains unclear. The CDR3 consists of 14 residues. Germline V lookup: CDR1 SEHNR, CDR2 FQNEAQ (reference sequence). The CDR3 DNA sequence: TGTGCCAGCGGCTTAGTGGACGCCCATTCACCCCTCCACTTT. Its protein product is CASGLVDAHSPLHF.

For this clonotype: A much more abundant neighbour one base away suggests this may be a read error. V usage is TRBV28 and J usage is TRBJ1-1, with D perhaps TRBD1 (5 bases). The germline gives CDR1 MDHEN, CDR2 SYDVKM. The CDR3 loop spans 14 amino acids. CDR3: CASSLTERYTEVFF. DNA of the CDR3: TGTGCCAGCAGCCTGACAGAGCGATACACTGAAGTTTTCTTT.

This clonotype was detected ten times or more. The chain employs TRBV7-2 and TRBJ2-7; TRBD1 matches at 7 bases. The CDR3 is 15 amino acids. J was trimmed by 2 bases and V by 3 bases; bases with no gene match: 7. Germline CDR1 and CDR2: SGHTA and FQGNSA. The CDR3 region has the DNA TGTGCCAGCAGCTTCAGTGGGCAGGGGGCCTACGAGCAGTACTTC. It translates to CASSFSGQGAYEQYF.

The chain combines TRBV28 with TRBJ1-5, with D tentatively TRBD1 (5 bases). This CDR3 comprises 12 residues. Germline V lookup: CDR1 MDHEN, CDR2 SYDVKM. Trimming pared 5 bases from V and 11 bases from J, leaving 13 bases between. The CDR3 here is CASSPGYETQHF. The CDR3 nucleotides read TGTGCCAGCAGTCCAGGGTACGAGACCCAGCATTTT.

As to this clonotype: One junction end does not reproduce the germline sequence, and a read error may be involved. V is TRBV28 and J is TRBJ2-5, with TRBD1 as a possible D gene (6 bases). This CDR3 contains 15 residues. Germline V gene sequence: CDR1 MDHEN, CDR2 SYDVKM. This chain's CDR3 is CANSSLYRAGETQYF. CDR3 bases: TGTGCCAACAGTTCCCTCTACAGGGCCGGGGAGACCCAGTACTTC.

This clonotype was seen a handful of times. The rearrangement links TRBV7-2 to TRBJ1-5; a possible D gene is TRBD1 (6 bases). The CDR3 has 16 amino acids. Between the trimmed V and J ends, which lost 3 bases and 5 bases, there was a span of 17 bases. Germline V gene lookup returns CDR1 SGHTA and CDR2 FQGNSA. The CDR3 DNA reads as TGTGCCAGCAGCTTCCGACCACAGGGAGGGGATCAGCCCCAGCATTTT. This encodes CASSFRPQGGDQPQHF.

V and J are TRBV28 and TRBJ2-1; D uncertain. This CDR3 is built from 12 residues. Per germline, CDR1 MDHEN and CDR2 SYDVKM. Between the trimmed V and J ends, which lost 2 bases and 7 bases, there was a span of 6 bases. The DNA for the CDR3 is TGTGCCAGCAGTTTAGGGCCGAATGAGCAGTTCTTC. Translation: CASSLGPNEQFF.

In its sample, this clonotype was seen many times. V usage is TRBV20-1 and J usage is TRBJ1-1; D unclear. Germline V gene data show CDR1 as DFQATT and CDR2 as SNEGSKA (reference sequence). The CDR3 is 14 amino acids. Trimming took off 0 bases at V and 1 base at J, with 9 bases between the two ends. The DNA for the CDR3 is TGCAGTGCTAGAGATCCCTCCAGGAACACTGAAGCTTTCTTT. Residues: CSARDPSRNTEAFF.

At least ten counts were recorded for this clonotype. Written as DNA, the CDR3 is TGTGCCAGCTCACCACCGGGGACAGGCACAAATGAGCAGTTCTTC. Encoded protein: CASSPPGTGTNEQFF. The J gene is TRBJ2-1, the V gene TRBV18; 8 nucleotides agree with TRBD1. CDR3 length: 15 amino acids. Trimming at V came to 0 bases and at J to 7 bases, leaving 5 bases not matched to a gene. Germline values: CDR1 KGHSH, CDR2 LQKENI.

The V call is TRBV28, the J call TRBJ1-5; D gene uncertain. Germline CDR1 reads MDHEN; CDR2 reads SYDVKM. Between the trimmed V and J ends, which lost 3 bases and 4 bases, there was a span of 16 bases. The CDR3 is made up of 16 amino acids. CDR3 loop: CASSFVGLGQNQPQHF. The CDR3 DNA reads as TGTGCCAGCAGTTTTGTGGGCCTAGGCCAAAATCAGCCCCAGCATTTT.

The gene calls are TRBV11-2 and TRBJ2-3, with TRBD2 identical over 7 bases. Germline CDR1 reads SGHAT; CDR2 reads FQNNGV. The V gene end was trimmed by 2 bases and the J gene end by 1 base; junction bases not matched to a gene: 3. This CDR3 spans 15 amino acids. The CDR3 is CASSLLGGGTDTQYF. CDR3 coding DNA: TGTGCCAGCAGCTTATTGGGGGGGGGCACAGATACGCAGTATTTT.

In this sample, this clonotype turned up a few times. The V call is TRBV11-2, the J call TRBJ2-1; weak D call: TRBD2 (6 bases). Looked up from germline, CDR1 is SGHAT and CDR2 is FQNNGV. This CDR3 contains 12 residues. V shed 3 bases and J shed 8 bases, with 8 bases lying between them. Here the CDR3 DNA reads TGTGCCAGCAGCTTGCGGGGTGATGAGCAGTTCTTC. Residues: CASSLRGDEQFF.

This chain links TRBV20-1 with TRBJ1-5, with D possibly matching TRBD1 (5 bases). Germline V gives CDR1 DFQATT, CDR2 SNEGSKA (reference sequence). Trimming cost V 3 bases and J 8 bases, with 20 bases left between them. The CDR3 totals 15 residues. The DNA of the CDR3 is TGCAGTGCTAGGGCCCCGGGCAGGACAAGGGAGCCCCAGCATTTT. Protein product: CSARAPGRTREPQHF.

This clonotype was recorded many times. The chain has TRBV29-1 and TRBJ2-1; perhaps TRBD1 as D (6 bases). Germline assignment: CDR1 SQVTM and CDR2 ANQGSEA. The V end was cut by 3 bases, the J end by 0 bases, with 15 bases between. The CDR3 extends over 16 amino acids. The CDR3 loop reads CSVEDSRGGSYNEQFF. In DNA, the CDR3 is TGCAGCGTTGAGGACTCCAGGGGTGGCTCCTACAATGAGCAGTTCTTC.

This clonotype appeared a single time. The V and J genes are TRBV28 and TRBJ1-2; tentative D call: TRBD1 (6 bases). Deletions cut 5 bases from V and 6 bases from J, with 16 bases between. The CDR3 consists of 14 residues. The germline gives CDR1 MDHEN, CDR2 SYDVKM. The CDR3: CASSHSTGNHGYTF. The DNA of the CDR3 is TGTGCCAGCAGTCATTCTACAGGGAACCATGGCTACACCTTC.